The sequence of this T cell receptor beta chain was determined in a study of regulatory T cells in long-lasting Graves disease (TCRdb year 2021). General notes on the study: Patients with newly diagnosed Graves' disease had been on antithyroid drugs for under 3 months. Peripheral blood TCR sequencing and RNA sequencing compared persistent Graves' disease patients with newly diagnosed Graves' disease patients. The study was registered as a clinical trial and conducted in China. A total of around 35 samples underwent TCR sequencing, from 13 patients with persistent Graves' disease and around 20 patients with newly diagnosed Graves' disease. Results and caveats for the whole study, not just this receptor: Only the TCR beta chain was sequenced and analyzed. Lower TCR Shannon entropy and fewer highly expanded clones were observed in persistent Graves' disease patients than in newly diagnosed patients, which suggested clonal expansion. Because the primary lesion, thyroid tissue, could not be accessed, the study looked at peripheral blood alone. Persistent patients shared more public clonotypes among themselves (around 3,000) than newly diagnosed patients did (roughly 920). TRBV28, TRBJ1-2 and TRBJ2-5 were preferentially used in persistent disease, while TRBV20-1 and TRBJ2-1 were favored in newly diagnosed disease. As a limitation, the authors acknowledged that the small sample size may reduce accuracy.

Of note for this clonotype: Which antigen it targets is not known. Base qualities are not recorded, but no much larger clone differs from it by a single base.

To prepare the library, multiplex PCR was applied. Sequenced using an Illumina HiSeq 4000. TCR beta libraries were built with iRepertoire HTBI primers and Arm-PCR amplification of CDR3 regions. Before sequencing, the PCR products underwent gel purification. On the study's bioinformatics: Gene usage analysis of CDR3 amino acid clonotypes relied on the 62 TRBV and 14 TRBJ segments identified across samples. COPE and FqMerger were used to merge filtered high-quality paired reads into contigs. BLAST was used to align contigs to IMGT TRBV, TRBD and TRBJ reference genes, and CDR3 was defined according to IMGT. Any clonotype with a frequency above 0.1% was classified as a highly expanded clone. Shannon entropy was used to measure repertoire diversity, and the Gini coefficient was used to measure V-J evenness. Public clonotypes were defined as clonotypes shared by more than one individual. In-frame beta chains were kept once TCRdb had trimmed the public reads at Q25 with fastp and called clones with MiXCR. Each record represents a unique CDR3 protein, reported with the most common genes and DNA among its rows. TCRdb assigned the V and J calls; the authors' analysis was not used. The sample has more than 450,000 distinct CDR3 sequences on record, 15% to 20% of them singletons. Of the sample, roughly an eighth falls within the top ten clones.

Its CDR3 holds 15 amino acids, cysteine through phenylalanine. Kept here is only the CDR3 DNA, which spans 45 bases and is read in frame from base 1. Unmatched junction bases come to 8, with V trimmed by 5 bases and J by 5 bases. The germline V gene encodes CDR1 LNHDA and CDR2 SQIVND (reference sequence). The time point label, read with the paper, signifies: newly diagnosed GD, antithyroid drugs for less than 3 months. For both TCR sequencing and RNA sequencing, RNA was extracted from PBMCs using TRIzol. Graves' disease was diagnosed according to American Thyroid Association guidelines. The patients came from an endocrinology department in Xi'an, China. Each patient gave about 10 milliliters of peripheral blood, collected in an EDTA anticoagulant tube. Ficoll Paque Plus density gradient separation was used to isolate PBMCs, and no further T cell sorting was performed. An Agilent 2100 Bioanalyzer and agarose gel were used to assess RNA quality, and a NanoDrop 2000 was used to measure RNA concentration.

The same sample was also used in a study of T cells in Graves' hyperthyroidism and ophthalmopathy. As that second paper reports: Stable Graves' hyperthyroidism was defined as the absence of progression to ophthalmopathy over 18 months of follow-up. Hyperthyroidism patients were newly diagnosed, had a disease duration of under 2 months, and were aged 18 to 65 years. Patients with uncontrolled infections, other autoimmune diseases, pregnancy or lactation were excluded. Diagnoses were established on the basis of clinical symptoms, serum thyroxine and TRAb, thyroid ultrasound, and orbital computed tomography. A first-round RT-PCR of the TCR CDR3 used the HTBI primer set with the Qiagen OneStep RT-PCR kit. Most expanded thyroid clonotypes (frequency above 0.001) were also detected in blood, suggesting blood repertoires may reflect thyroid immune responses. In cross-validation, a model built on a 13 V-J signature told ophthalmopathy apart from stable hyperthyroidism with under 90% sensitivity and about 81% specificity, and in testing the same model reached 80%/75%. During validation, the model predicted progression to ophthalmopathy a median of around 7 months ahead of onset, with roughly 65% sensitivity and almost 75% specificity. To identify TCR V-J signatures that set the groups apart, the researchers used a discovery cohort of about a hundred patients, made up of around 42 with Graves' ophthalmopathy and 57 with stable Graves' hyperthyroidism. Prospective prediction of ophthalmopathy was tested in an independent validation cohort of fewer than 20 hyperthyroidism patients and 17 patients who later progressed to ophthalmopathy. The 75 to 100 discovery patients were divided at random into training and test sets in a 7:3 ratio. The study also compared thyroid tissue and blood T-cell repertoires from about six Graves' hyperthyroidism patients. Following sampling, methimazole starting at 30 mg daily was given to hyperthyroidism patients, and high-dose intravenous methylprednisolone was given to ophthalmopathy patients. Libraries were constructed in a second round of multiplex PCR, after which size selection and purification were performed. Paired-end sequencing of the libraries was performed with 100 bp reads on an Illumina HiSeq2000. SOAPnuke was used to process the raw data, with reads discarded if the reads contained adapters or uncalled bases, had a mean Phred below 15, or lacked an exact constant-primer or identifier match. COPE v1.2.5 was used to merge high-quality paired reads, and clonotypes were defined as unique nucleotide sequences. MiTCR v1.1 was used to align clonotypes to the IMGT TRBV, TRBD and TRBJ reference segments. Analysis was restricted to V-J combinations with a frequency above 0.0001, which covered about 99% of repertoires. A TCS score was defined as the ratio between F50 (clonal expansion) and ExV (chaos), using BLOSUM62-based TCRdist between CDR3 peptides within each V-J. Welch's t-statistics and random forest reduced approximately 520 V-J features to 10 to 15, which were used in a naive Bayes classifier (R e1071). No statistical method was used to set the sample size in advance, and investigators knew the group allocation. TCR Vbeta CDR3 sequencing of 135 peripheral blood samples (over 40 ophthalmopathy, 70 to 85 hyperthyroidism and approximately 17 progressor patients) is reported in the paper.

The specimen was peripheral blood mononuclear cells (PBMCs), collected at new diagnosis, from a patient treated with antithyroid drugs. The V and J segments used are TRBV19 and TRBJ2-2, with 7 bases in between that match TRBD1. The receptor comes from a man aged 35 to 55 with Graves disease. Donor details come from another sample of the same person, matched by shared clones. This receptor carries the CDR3 CASSGQDRATGELFF. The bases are TGTGCCAGTAGTGGGCAAGACAGGGCAACCGGGGAGCTGTTTTTT.